The clone carrying this T cell receptor beta chain was picked up one time. Its matching antigen is unknown. The sample belongs to a study of T cell responses to AZD1222 COVID-19 vaccine. Sequenced by immunoSEQ multiplex PCR; TCRdb stores in-frame clones only, minus some. The top ten clones hold 5% to 6.5% of a sample with 55,000 to 70,000 clones, roughly 89% of them seen once. The length of the CDR3 is 14 residues. Trimming shortened V by 0 bases and J by 9 bases, and 13 bases separated the two germline ends. Germline lookup yields CDR1 SGDLS and CDR2 YYNGEE. Overall study results and limits: Rises in breadth and depth of Spike-specific TCRs came after two AZD1222 doses. Repertoire sampling occurred only after the peak T cell response. Clonal diversity may have been underestimated in mostly white British donors.

Second doses were pooled across both intervals (about 4 or about 12 weeks). The gene calls are TRBV9 and TRBJ2-1, with D perhaps TRBD1 (5 bases). Sequences were derived from peripheral blood, sampled 28 days after the second AZD1222 dose. The sequence came from an adult who received the AZD1222 COVID-19 vaccine. The CDR3: CASSVEQGAGEQFF. The CDR3 DNA reads TGTGCCAGCAGCGTAGAGCAAGGGGCCGGTGAGCAGTTCTTC.